The 11 T cell receptor beta chains presented below share a single source sample, sequenced in a study of blood T cell repertoires in COVID-19. Assay: immunoSEQ multiplex PCR; the TCRdb copy retains only in-frame clones and omits some. The repertoire holds some 250,000 clones, 81% seen once, with over 2.5% in the top ten. The sequenced material came from peripheral blood. The receptors derive from a woman aged 55-70 years with active or convalescent COVID-19.

The gene calls are TRBV4-1 and TRBJ2-5, with D possibly being TRBD2 (5 bases). Germline V gene lookup returns CDR1 MGHRA and CDR2 YSYEKL. This CDR3 is built from 13 residues. The V and J ends lost 3 bases and 10 bases respectively, with 15 bases between them. The CDR3 loop reads CASSQLHLRDQYF. CDR3 nucleotide sequence: TGCGCCAGCAGCCAGCTGCACCTCCGGGACCAGTACTTC.

The chain uses TRBV5-6 and TRBJ1-5, with 7 bases identical to TRBD1. V lost 0 bases, J lost 5 bases, and 14 bases stayed unmatched. In germline, CDR1 is SGHDT, CDR2 YYEEEE. The CDR3 is 18 amino acids. This CDR3 reads CASSLGSGRGDFYQPQHF. The CDR3 DNA sequence: TGTGCCAGCAGCTTGGGTTCCGGCAGGGGGGATTTTTATCAGCCCCAGCATTTT.

The chain links TRBV4-1 to TRBJ2-5, with 15 bases matching TRBD2. This CDR3 contains 16 residues. After removal of 4 bases from V and 5 bases from J, the junction contained 5 bases not matched to a gene. Germline V gene lookup returns CDR1 MGHRA and CDR2 YSYEKL. The CDR3 DNA reads TGCGCCAGCAGCCCCGGACTAGCGGGGGGGTTTGAGACCCAGTACTTC. Its protein is CASSPGLAGGFETQYF.

This chain joins TRBV2 and TRBJ2-3; TRBD2 aligns across 14 bases. Germline V CDR1 and CDR2: SNHLY, FYNNEI. CDR3 size: 15 residues. V lost 6 bases, J lost 5 bases, and 4 bases stayed unmatched. The CDR3 region is CASSRLAGGQDTQYF. The CDR3 DNA reads TGTGCCAGCAGCCGACTAGCGGGGGGGCAAGATACGCAGTATTTT.

This chain connects TRBV20-1 to TRBJ1-5; D uncertain. The CDR3 runs to 14 residues. The V gene's germline CDR1 is DFQATT and CDR2 SNEGSKA (reference sequence). V lost 3 bases and J lost 6, with 15 bases in between. The CDR3 reads CSASIREFGQPQHF. In DNA form, the CDR3 reads TGCAGTGCTAGTATTCGGGAATTCGGTCAGCCCCAGCATTTT.

In regard to this clone: The germline gene is not matched at one end of the junction; a read error may be the cause. This chain links TRBV7-7 with TRBJ2-1, with 8 nucleotides matching TRBD2. Germline-derived CDR1 and CDR2 are SSHAT and FNYEAQ (reference sequence). The CDR3 is made up of 15 amino acids. CDR3 in DNA: TGTGCTAGCAGCCGGAGCGGGGGAGATTTCGATGAGCAGTTCTTC. Its translation: CASSRSGGDFDEQFF.

This chain connects TRBV5-1 to TRBJ1-2, with D perhaps matching TRBD1 (6 bases). The germline V and J ends were trimmed by 2 bases and 5 bases, with 16 bases remaining between them. This CDR3 spans 15 amino acids. CDR1 is SGHRS and CDR2 is YFSETQ in the germline V gene. The CDR3 loop reads CASSLAPQGLYGYTF. CDR3 in DNA: TGCGCCAGCAGCTTAGCACCTCAGGGGCTGTATGGCTACACCTTC.

The chain is built from TRBV5-8 and TRBJ1-2; 8 nucleotides align to TRBD1. The CDR3 consists of 14 residues. Trimming cost V 2 bases and J 4 bases; bases outside gene matches: 4. The germline gives CDR1 SGHTS, CDR2 YDEGEE. In nucleotides, the CDR3 is TGTGCCAGCAGCTTTCGGACAGGGCGCTATGGCTACACCTTC. Amino acid sequence: CASSFRTGRYGYTF. Full variable domain (missing parts from reference TRBV5-8 and TRBJ1-2): EAGVTQSPTHLIKTRGQQATLRCSPISGHTSVYWYQQALGLGLQFLLWYDEGEERNRGNFPPRFSGRQFPNYSSELNVNALELEDSALYLCASSFRTGRYGYTFGSGTRLTVV.

The chain is built from TRBV6-2 or TRBV6-3 and TRBJ2-7; the D is unclear. Trimming shortened V by 5 bases and J by 5 bases, and 10 bases separated the two germline ends. The CDR3 extends over 12 amino acids. Germline CDR1 and CDR2: MNHEY and SVGEGT. CDR3 nucleotides: TGTGCCAGCAGTATAGGCGGCGACGAGCAGTACTTC. Translation: CASSIGGDEQYF.

This chain links TRBV28 with TRBJ1-3; D perhaps matches TRBD1 (5 bases). V lost 2 bases to trimming and J lost 3 bases, with 8 bases between them. Germline values: CDR1 MDHEN, CDR2 SYDVKM. CDR3 length: 14 residues. In DNA, the CDR3 is TGTGCCAGCAGTTTAACAGGTTATGGAAACACCATATATTTT. This translates into CASSLTGYGNTIYF.

The chain has TRBV6-5 and TRBJ2-1, with 7 nucleotides matching TRBD2. J gave up 5 bases and V 9 bases, and 13 bases lay outside the gene matches. Germline V gene sequence: CDR1 MNHEY, CDR2 SVGAGI. This CDR3 spans 15 amino acids. The CDR3 DNA reads as TGTGCCAGAGCCGTTCCTGGGGGACTACACAATGAGCAGTTCTTC. Encoded protein: CARAVPGGLHNEQFF.